The rows below give T cell receptor beta chains drawn from one sample of a study of blood T cell repertoires in COVID-19. Produced via immunoSEQ multiplex PCR; TCRdb's table is partial and in-frame only. The data hold approximately 200,000 clones, with less than 90% observed a single time. Sequencing was carried out using peripheral blood. The receptors shown here come from a man in his 70s with active or convalescent COVID-19. The CDR3 runs from the conserved cysteine through the conserved F or W. A D gene is named only where the DNA matches it firmly. Clone size appears in some rows only: once, few, many, or a class for an expanded clone.

clone_size: .
j_call: TRBJ2-7
d_call: TRBD2
v_call: TRBV19
cdr3_nt: TGTGCCAGTAGTATATGGGAAGCGGGACGGAGCTCCTACGAGCAGTACTTC
cdr3_aa: CASSIWEAGRSSYEQYF

clone_size: .
j_call: TRBJ2-1
d_call: TRBD1
v_call: TRBV7-2
cdr3_nt: TGTGCCAGCAGCACCCAAGGGGGACAGATTTACAATGAGCAGTTCTTC
cdr3_aa: CASSTQGGQIYNEQFF

clone_size: .
j_call: TRBJ2-7
d_call: .
v_call: TRBV11-2
cdr3_nt: TGTGCCAGCAGCCGGACTTCAGGCCCCTACGAGCAGTACTTC
cdr3_aa: CASSRTSGPYEQYF

clone_size: .
j_call: TRBJ2-3
d_call: TRBD2
v_call: TRBV6-5
cdr3_nt: TGTGCCGGGGGGGGGAGGACTAGCGGTCCACAAACGCAGTATTTT
cdr3_aa: CAGGGRTSGPQTQYF

clone_size: .
j_call: TRBJ2-5
d_call: .
v_call: TRBV29-1
cdr3_nt: TGCAGCGTTGGGGTCAGGCAAGAGACCCAGTACTTC
cdr3_aa: CSVGVRQETQYF

clone_size: once
j_call: TRBJ1-6
d_call: .
v_call: TRBV3-1/TRBV3-2
cdr3_nt: TGTGCCAGCAACGGCGGGGCAATTAATAATTCACCCCTCCACTTT
cdr3_aa: CASNGGAINNSPLHF

clone_size: .
j_call: TRBJ2-5
d_call: TRBD2
v_call: TRBV25-1
cdr3_nt: TGTGCCAGCAGTGATCAAGCGGGGGGGCTTCAAGAGACCCAGTACTTC
cdr3_aa: CASSDQAGGLQETQYF

clone_size: .
j_call: TRBJ2-7
d_call: .
v_call: TRBV6-6
cdr3_nt: TGTGCCAGCAGTTACGTAGGGGGGGCATCCTACGAGCAGTACTTC
cdr3_aa: CASSYVGGASYEQYF

clone_size: once
j_call: TRBJ1-5
d_call: TRBD1
v_call: TRBV28
cdr3_nt: TGTGCCAGCAGTAGACAGGGGCCCTTAAATCAGCCCCAGCATTTT
cdr3_aa: CASSRQGPLNQPQHF

clone_size: .
j_call: TRBJ2-7
d_call: TRBD2
v_call: TRBV7-2
cdr3_nt: TGTGCCAGCAGCCCCGCCGGGACTAGCGGGAGGGTTGGATACGAGCAGTACTTC
cdr3_aa: CASSPAGTSGRVGYEQYF

clone_size: .
j_call: TRBJ1-4
d_call: TRBD1
v_call: TRBV7-8
cdr3_nt: TGTGCCAGCAGCCCGGGACAGAATAATGAAAAACTGTTTTTT
cdr3_aa: CASSPGQNNEKLFF

clone_size: few
j_call: TRBJ1-4
d_call: TRBD1
v_call: TRBV28
cdr3_nt: TGTGCCAGCAGTCGTACAGGGGGCACTAATGAAAAACTGTTTTTT
cdr3_aa: CASSRTGGTNEKLFF

clone_size: once
j_call: TRBJ2-2
d_call: TRBD2
v_call: TRBV25-1
cdr3_nt: TGTGCCAGCAGTGGATTCGGGGGGGCGGACACCGGGGAGCTGTTTTTT
cdr3_aa: CASSGFGGADTGELFF

clone_size: .
j_call: TRBJ2-7
d_call: .
v_call: TRBV11-2
cdr3_nt: TGTGCCAGCAGGACGCAGGGGACCTACGAGCAGTACTTC
cdr3_aa: CASRTQGTYEQYF

clone_size: .
j_call: TRBJ2-6
d_call: .
v_call: TRBV10-3
cdr3_nt: TGTGCCACTCATCCGGGACAAGCCTCTGGGGCCAACGTCCTGACTTTC
cdr3_aa: CATHPGQASGANVLTF

clone_size: .
j_call: TRBJ2-7
d_call: .
v_call: TRBV28
cdr3_nt: TGTGCCACCCGGGGAGGGGGGTCCTACGAGCAGTACTTC
cdr3_aa: CATRGGGSYEQYF

clone_size: .
j_call: TRBJ2-1
d_call: .
v_call: TRBV5-1
cdr3_nt: TGCGCCAGCCGGGAGCGCCCGCCCTACAATGAGCAGTTCTTC
cdr3_aa: CASRERPPYNEQFF